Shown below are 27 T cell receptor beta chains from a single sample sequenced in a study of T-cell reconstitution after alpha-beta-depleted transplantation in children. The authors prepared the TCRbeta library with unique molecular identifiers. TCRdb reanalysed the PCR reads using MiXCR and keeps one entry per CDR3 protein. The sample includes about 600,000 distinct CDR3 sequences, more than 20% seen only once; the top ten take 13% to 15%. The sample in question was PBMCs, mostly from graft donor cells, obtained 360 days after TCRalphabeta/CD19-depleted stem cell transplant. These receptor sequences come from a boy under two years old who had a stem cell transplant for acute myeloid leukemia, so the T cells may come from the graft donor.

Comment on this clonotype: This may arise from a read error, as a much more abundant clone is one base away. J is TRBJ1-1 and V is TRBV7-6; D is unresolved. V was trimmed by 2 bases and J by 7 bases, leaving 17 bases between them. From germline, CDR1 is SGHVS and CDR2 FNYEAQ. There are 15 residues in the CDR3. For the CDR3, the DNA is TGTGCCAGCAGCTTAAACGACCGCCCCACTTTTGAAGCTTTCTTT. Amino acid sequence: CASSLNDRPTFEAFF.

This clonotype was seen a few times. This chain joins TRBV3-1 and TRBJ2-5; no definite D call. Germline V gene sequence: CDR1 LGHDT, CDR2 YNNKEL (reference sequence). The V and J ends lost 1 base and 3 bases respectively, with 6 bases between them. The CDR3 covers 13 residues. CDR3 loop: CASSQVLEETQYF. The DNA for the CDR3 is TGTGCCAGCAGCCAAGTTTTGGAAGAGACCCAGTACTTC.

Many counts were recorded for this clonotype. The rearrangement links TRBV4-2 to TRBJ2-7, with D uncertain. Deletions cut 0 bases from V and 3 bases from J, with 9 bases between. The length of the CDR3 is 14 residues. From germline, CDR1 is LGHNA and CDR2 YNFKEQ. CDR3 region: CASSQDGEGYEQYV. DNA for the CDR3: TGTGCCAGCAGCCAAGATGGGGAAGGCTACGAGCAGTACGTC.

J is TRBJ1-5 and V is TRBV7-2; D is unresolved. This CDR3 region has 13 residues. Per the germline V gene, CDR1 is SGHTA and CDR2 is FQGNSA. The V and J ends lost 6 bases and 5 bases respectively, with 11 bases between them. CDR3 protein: CASSGVGYQPQHF. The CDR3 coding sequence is TGTGCCAGCAGTGGAGTAGGGTATCAGCCCCAGCATTTT.

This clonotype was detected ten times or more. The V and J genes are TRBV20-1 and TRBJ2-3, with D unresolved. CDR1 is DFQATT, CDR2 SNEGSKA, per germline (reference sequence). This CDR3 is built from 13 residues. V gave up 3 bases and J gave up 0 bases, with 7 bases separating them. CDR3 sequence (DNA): TGCAGTGCTAGTTATACGAGCACAGATACGCAGTATTTT. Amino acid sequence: CSASYTSTDTQYF.

The CDR3 sequence: CSARPLGEFF. The CDR3 DNA follows: TGCAGTGCTAGACCTTTGGGCGAGTTCTTC. The chain carries TRBV20-1 and TRBJ2-1; D gene uncertain. Trimming took off 2 bases at V and 14 bases at J, with 10 bases between the two ends. The CDR3 sequence is 10 residues long. Germline V gives CDR1 DFQATT, CDR2 SNEGSKA (reference sequence).

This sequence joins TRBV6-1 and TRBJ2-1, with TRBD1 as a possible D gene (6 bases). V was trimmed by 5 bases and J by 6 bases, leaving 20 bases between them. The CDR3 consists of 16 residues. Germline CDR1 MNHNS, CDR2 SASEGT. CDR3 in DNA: TGTGCCAGCAGTAGCCTGGGGACATTGATTGGCAATGAGCAGTTCTTC. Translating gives CASSSLGTLIGNEQFF.

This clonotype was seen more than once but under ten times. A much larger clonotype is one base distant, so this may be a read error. In DNA form, the CDR3 reads TGTGCCAGCAGTTACGCGGACAATCAGCCCCAGCATTTT. This sequence encodes CASSYADNQPQHF. The V call is TRBV6-6, the J call TRBJ1-5; the D is unclear. The CDR3 consists of 13 residues. Between the trimmed V and J ends, which lost 2 bases and 3 bases, there was a span of 5 bases. Germline V gives CDR1 MNHNY, CDR2 SVGAGI (reference sequence).

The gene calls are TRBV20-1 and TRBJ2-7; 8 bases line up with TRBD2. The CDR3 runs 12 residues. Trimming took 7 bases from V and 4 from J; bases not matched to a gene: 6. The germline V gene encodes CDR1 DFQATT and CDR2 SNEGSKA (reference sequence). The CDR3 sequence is CSGSGGPYEQYF. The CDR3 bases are TGCAGTGGATCGGGGGGGCCGTACGAGCAGTACTTC.

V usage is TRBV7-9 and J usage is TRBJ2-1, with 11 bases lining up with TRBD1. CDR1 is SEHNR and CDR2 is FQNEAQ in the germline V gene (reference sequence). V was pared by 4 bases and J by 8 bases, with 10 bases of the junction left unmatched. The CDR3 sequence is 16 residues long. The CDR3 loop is CASSSPVGQGDDEQFF. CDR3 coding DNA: TGTGCCAGCAGCTCCCCGGTGGGACAGGGGGACGATGAGCAGTTCTTC. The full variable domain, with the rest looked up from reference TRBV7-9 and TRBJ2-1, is DTGVSQNPRHKITKRGQNVTFRCDPISEHNRLYWYRQTLGQGPEFLTYFQNEAQLEKSRLLSDRFSAERPKGSFSTLEIQRTEQGDSAMYLCASSSPVGQGDDEQFFGPGTRLTVL.

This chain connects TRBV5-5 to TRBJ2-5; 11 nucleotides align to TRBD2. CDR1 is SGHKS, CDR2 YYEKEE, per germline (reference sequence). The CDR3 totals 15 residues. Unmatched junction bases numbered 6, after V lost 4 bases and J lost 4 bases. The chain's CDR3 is CASSGGTSGLETQYF. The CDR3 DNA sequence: TGTGCCAGCAGCGGGGGGACTAGCGGACTAGAGACCCAGTACTTC.

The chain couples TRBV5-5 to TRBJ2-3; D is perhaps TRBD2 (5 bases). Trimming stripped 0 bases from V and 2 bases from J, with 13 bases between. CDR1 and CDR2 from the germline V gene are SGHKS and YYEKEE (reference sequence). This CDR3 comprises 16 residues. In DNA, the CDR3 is TGTGCCAGCAGCTTGGAGGTCGGCGGGTTCACAGATACGCAGTATTTT. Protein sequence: CASSLEVGGFTDTQYF.

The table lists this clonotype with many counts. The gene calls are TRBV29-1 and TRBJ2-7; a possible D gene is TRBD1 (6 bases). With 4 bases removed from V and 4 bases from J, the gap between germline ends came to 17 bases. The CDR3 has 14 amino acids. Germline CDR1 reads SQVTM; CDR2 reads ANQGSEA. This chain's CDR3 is CSVVDDRLGYEQYF. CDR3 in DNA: TGCAGCGTTGTTGACGACAGGTTAGGATACGAGCAGTACTTC.

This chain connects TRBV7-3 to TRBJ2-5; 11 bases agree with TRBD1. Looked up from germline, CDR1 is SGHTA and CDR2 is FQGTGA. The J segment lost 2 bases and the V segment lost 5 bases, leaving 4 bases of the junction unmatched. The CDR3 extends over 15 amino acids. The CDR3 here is CASSPGTGGQETQYF. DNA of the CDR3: TGTGCCAGCAGCCCCGGGACAGGGGGACAAGAGACCCAGTACTTC.

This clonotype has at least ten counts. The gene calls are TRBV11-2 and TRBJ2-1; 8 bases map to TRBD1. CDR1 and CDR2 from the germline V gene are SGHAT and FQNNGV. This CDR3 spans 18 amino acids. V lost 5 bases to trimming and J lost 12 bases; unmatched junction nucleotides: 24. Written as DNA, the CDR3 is TGTGCCAGCAGCCCCCCACGGGGCCGGGACAGGTGGGGTCAAGGGCAGTTCTTC. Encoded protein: CASSPPRGRDRWGQGQFF. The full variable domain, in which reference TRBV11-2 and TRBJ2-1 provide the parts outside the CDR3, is EAGVAQSPRYKIIEKRQSVAFWCNPISGHATLYWYQQILGQGPKLLIQFQNNGVVDDSQLPKDRFSAERLKGVDSTLKIQPAKLEDSAVYLCASSPPRGRDRWGQGQFFGPGTRLTVL.

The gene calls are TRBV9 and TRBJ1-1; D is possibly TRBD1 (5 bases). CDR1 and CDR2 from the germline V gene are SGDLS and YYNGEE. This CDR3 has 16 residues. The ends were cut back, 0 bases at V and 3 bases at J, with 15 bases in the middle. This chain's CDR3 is CASSVESEGGDTEAFF. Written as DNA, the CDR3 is TGTGCCAGCAGCGTAGAAAGTGAGGGAGGGGACACTGAAGCTTTCTTT.

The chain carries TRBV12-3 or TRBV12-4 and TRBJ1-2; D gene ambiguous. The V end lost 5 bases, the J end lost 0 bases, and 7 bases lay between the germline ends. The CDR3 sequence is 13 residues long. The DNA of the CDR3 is TGTGCCAGCAGTCTGACATCTAACTATGGCTACACCTTC. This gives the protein CASSLTSNYGYTF.

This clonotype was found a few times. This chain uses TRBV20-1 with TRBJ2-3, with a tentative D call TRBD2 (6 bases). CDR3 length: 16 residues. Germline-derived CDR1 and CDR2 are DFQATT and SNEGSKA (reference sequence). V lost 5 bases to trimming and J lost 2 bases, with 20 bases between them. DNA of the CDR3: TGCAGTGCTCGCACCCTGACTAGTGATTTCACAGATACGCAGTATTTT. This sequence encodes CSARTLTSDFTDTQYF.

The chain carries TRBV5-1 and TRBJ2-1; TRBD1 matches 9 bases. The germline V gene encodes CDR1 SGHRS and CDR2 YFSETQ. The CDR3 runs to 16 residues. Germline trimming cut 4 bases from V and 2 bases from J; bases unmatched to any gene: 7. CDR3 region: CASSLGQGITYNEQFF. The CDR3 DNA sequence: TGCGCCAGCAGCCTTGGACAGGGGATAACCTACAATGAGCAGTTCTTC.

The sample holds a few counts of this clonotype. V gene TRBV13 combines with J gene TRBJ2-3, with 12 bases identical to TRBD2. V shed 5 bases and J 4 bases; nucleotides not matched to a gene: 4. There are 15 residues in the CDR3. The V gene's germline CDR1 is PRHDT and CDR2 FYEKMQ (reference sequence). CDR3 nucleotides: TGTGCCAGCAGCACCCGGACTAGCGGGGCAGATACGCAGTATTTT. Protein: CASSTRTSGADTQYF.

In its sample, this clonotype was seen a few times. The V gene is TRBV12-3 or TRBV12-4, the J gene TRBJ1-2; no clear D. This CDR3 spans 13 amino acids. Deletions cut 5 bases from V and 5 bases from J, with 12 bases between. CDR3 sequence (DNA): TGTGCCAGCAGTCCGTTATGGGTTTATGGCTACACCTTC. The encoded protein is CASSPLWVYGYTF.

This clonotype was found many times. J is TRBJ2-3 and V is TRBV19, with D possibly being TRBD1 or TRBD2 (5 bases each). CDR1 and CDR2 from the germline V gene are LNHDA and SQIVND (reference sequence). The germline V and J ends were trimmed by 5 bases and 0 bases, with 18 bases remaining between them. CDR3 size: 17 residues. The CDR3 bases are TGTGCCAGTAGTTGGATCCGGGACCTCCAGAGCACAGATACGCAGTATTTT. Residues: CASSWIRDLQSTDTQYF.

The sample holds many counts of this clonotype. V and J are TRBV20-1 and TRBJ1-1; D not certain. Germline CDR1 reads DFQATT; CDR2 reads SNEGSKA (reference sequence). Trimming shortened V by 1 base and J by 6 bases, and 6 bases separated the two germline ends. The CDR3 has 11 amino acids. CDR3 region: CSARAEAEAFF. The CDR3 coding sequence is TGCAGTGCTAGAGCTGAAGCTGAAGCTTTCTTT.

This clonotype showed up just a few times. The CDR3 here is CASSFFGVEQYF. CDR3 coding DNA: TGTGCCAGCAGTTTTTTCGGGGTCGAGCAGTACTTC. The gene calls are TRBV12-3 or TRBV12-4 and TRBJ2-7; a weak D match, TRBD2 (5 bases). Trimming pared 3 bases from V and 6 bases from J, leaving 9 bases between. This CDR3 is 12 amino acids long.

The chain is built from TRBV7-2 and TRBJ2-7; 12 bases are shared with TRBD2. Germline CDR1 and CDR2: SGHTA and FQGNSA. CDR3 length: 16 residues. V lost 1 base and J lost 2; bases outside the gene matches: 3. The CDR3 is CASSLELAGGPYEQYF. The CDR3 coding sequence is TGTGCCAGCAGCTTAGAACTAGCGGGGGGCCCCTACGAGCAGTACTTC.

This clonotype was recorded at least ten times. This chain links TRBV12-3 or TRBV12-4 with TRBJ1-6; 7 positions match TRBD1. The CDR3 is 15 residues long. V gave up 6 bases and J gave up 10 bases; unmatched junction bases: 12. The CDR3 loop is CASRRGDSSRSPLHF. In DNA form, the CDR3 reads TGTGCCAGCAGGCGGGGGGACAGCTCTAGGTCACCCCTCCACTTT.

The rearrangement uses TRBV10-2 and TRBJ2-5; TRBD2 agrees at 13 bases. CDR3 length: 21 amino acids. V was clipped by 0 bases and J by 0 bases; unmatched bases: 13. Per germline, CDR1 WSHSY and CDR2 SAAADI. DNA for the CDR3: TGCGCCAGCAGTGAGTCGATATTTGGGGGACTAGCGGGGACGGACCAAGAGACCCAGTACTTC. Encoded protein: CASSESIFGGLAGTDQETQYF.